This section outlines one T cell receptor beta chain sequence together with its context. As yet, its antigen is unknown. Germline V gene sequence: CDR1 LNHNV, CDR2 YYDKDF (reference sequence). The V end lost 0 bases, the J end lost 8 bases, and 13 bases lay between the germline ends. There are 15 residues in the CDR3. The source of the sample is a study of T cells in Graves' hyperthyroidism and ophthalmopathy. The source material, RNA transcripts, was used to amplify TCR beta CDR3 regions. Researchers ran a first-round RT-PCR on the TCR CDR3 using the HTBI primer set. Each CDR3 protein gets one entry after TCRdb re-called the multiplex PCR reads with MiXCR. In the table there are about 510,000 distinct CDR3 sequences, 14% of which are singletons. General study findings and limits: Stable hyperthyroidism was separated from ophthalmopathy by a model based on 13 V-J features.

This sequence originates from a woman in her 40s with Graves' hyperthyroidism. This chain connects TRBV15 to TRBJ1-4; no reliable D call. The specimen was blood. The CDR3 DNA sequence: TGTGCCACCAGCAGAGATCGGGCAGGAGAAGAAAAACTGTTTTTT. Translating it yields CATSRDRAGEEKLFF.